A single sample gave rise to the 5 T cell receptor beta chains below, sequenced in a study of blood T cells in healthy people across ages. Primed by a sample-barcoded 5' primer and a J-beta primer mix, a second PCR proceeded for about 7 to 11 cycles. MiXCR was run by TCRdb on the 5' RACE reads, yielding one entry per CDR3 protein. The sample carries around 1,000,000 distinct CDR3 sequences, 35% to 45% recorded once. The sequenced material came from blood. The origin of the receptors is a man aged 18 to 30 in good health.

This chain uses TRBV4-1 with TRBJ2-1, with 7 bases aligning to TRBD2. V trimming: 0 bases; J trimming: 5 bases; junction bases outside the gene matches: 10. The CDR3 is made up of 17 amino acids. The V gene's germline CDR1 is MGHRA and CDR2 YSYEKL. CDR3 DNA sequence: TGCGCCAGCAGCCAAGATAGAGTACGGACTAGTCACAATGAGCAGTTCTTC. It is translated as CASSQDRVRTSHNEQFF.

This clonotype has at least ten counts. Written as DNA, the CDR3 is TGCAGCGTGGAGATCCGGGGGGTTCTGACAGATACGCAGTATTTT. Its protein is CSVEIRGVLTDTQYF. V usage is TRBV29-1 and J usage is TRBJ2-3; 7 bases are shared with TRBD2. This CDR3 is built from 15 residues. CDR1 is SQVTM, CDR2 ANQGSEA, per germline. V shed 6 bases, J shed 3 bases, and the junction held 12 bases outside the gene matches.

V and J are TRBV20-1 and TRBJ1-5; D is unresolved. Germline CDR1 and CDR2: DFQATT and SNEGSKA (reference sequence). There are 15 residues in the CDR3. V gave up 4 bases and J gave up 10 bases, with 23 bases separating them. CDR3 in amino acids: CSAIGPAFGEDPQHF. DNA of the CDR3: TGCAGTGCTATCGGGCCAGCATTCGGGGAGGATCCCCAGCATTTT.

The chain employs TRBV28 and TRBJ1-5; D might be TRBD1 (5 bases). The CDR3 has 15 amino acids. V lost 3 bases and J 0 bases, leaving 9 bases between the germline ends. CDR1 MDHEN and CDR2 SYDVKM come from the germline V gene. Here the CDR3 DNA reads TGTGCCAGCAGTTTTGGGGCATATAGCAATCAGCCCCAGCATTTT. Residues: CASSFGAYSNQPQHF.

The V gene is TRBV5-1, the J gene TRBJ1-1; TRBD1 might be the D (6 bases). Germline values: CDR1 SGHRS, CDR2 YFSETQ. Trimming left V 3 bases short and J 1 base short, with 16 bases between. This CDR3 comprises 16 residues. DNA of the CDR3: TGCGCCAGCAGCTCCGTGCAAGGAGGGGGGAACACTGAAGCTTTCTTT. Residues: CASSSVQGGGNTEAFF.